The clone carrying this TCR beta chain was observed many times. The data belong to a study of patients and donors after allogeneic stem cell transplantation. CDR1 and CDR2 (germline): SGHRS, YFSETQ. Losses at the gene ends were 0 bases for V and 3 bases for J; bases not matched to a gene: 3. The CDR3 has 15 residues. TCRdb used MiXCR to reprocess the RT-PCR reads, holding one entry per CDR3 protein. Of hundreds of thousands of distinct CDR3 sequences in the sample, 16% were seen once. The chain is built from TRBV5-1 and TRBJ2-5; 9 nucleotides match TRBD2. The sequenced material came from blood, either unsorted or a sorted T cell fraction (not recorded which). The receptor was derived from a human donor who was either an allogeneic HSCT recipient or a stem cell or donor lymphocyte infusion donor (not recorded which). It is not recorded whose cells these are; they may come from a transplant donor. CDR3 sequence: CASSLAASGKETQYF. The CDR3 DNA reads TGCGCCAGCAGCTTGGCGGCTAGCGGGAAAGAGACCCAGTACTTC.